These T cell receptor beta chains were read from a single sample in a study of cytomegalovirus exposure and HLA in healthy donors. Only in-frame clones appear in the TCRdb table, and some are missing; sequencing was by immunoSEQ multiplex PCR. The sample has tens of thousands of clones, approximately 80% seen once. The sample taken for sequencing was PBMCs. All receptors derive from a man aged 45 to 65 in good health and CMV-seropositive. CDR3s include the opening cysteine and the closing phenylalanine or tryptophan. The D gene is left open where the match is weak. Size values are once, few and many counts, or a class for expanded clones, and some rows have none.

J | D | V | size | DNA | CDR3
TRBJ2-2 | TRBD2 | TRBV10-3 | once | TGTGCCATCAGCCCAGCAAGCGGGAGGGGGACGAACACCGGGGAGCTGTTTTTT | CAISPASGRGTNTGELFF
TRBJ2-4 | TRBD2 | TRBV5-4 | few | TGTGCCAGCAGCTCCGGGGGGTTAAGGGGCAGCCCAATAGCCAAAAACAGTCAGTACTTC | CASSSGGLRGSPIAKNSQYF
TRBJ2-2 | - | TRBV19 | - | TGTGCCAGTAGTATAGCGGGTATAGGGGAGCTGTTTTTT | CASSIAGIGELFF
TRBJ2-7 | - | TRBV29-1 | - | TGCAGCGTTGTGGTAGACACATCCTACGAGCAGTACTTC | CSVVVDTSYEQYF
TRBJ2-3 | TRBD2 | TRBV4-3 | - | TGCGCCAGCAGCCAAGATCTGGGGGGGGACACAGATACGCAGTATTTT | CASSQDLGGDTDTQYF
TRBJ2-1 | TRBD2 | TRBV5-8 | - | TGTGCCAGCAGGTTGTCCCCCCGGCTAGCGGGAGTTTACAATGAGCAGTTCTTC | CASRLSPRLAGVYNEQFF
TRBJ2-7 | - | TRBV5-4 | - | TGTGCCAGCAGTCTCAGGGACTCCTACGAGCAGTACTTC | CASSLRDSYEQYF
TRBJ2-7 | TRBD2 | TRBV5-6 | - | TGTGCCAGCAGTTCTATCCGGACTAGCGGGGGGAGGAGCGAGCAGTACTTC | CASSSIRTSGGRSEQYF
TRBJ2-1 | - | TRBV6-5 | - | TGTGCCAGCAGTTACCTAGCGCCCAACAATGAGCAGTTCTTC | CASSYLAPNNEQFF
TRBJ1-1 | - | TRBV5-4 | - | TGTGCCAGCAGCTTAGACGCCGGCAGGGTGGGTGGGAAACACACTGAAGCTTTCTTT | CASSLDAGRVGGKHTEAFF
TRBJ2-3 | - | TRBV19 | - | TGTGCCAGTAAGCGAACAGGGTCTAGCACAGATACGCAGTATTTT | CASKRTGSSTDTQYF
TRBJ2-1 | - | TRBV6-5 | - | TGTGCCAGCAGTTACGGGGGCCTCTACAATGAGCAGTTCTTC | CASSYGGLYNEQFF
TRBJ2-7 | TRBD2 | TRBV14 | - | TGTGCCAGCAGCCCCCTCCTAGCGGGACGACACGAGCAGTACTTC | CASSPLLAGRHEQYF
TRBJ2-7 | - | TRBV27 | - | TGTGCCAGCAGTCGCGCCGGAGTTAACTACGAGCAGTACTTC | CASSRAGVNYEQYF
TRBJ2-1 | TRBD2 | TRBV4-3 | - | TGCGCCAGCAGCCAAGATCGCGGGCTGGGTAGCGGGAGTATGGATGAGCAGTTCTTC | CASSQDRGLGSGSMDEQFF
TRBJ2-3 | TRBD2 | TRBV19 | - | TGTGCCAGTAGTAACCTCTATCTCATAGCGGGAGGCACAGATACGCAGTATTTT | CASSNLYLIAGGTDTQYF
TRBJ2-3 | TRBD2 | TRBV29-1 | - | TGCAGCGTCCTTAGGGAGGGGAGCACAGATACGCAGTATTTT | CSVLREGSTDTQYF
TRBJ2-1 | TRBD1 | TRBV6-4 | - | TGTGCCAGCAGCACGCACCGGGACAGCTATGATGAGCAGTTCTTC | CASSTHRDSYDEQFF
TRBJ2-7 | TRBD1 | TRBV11-2 | - | TGTGCCAGCACCCGCGGGACAGGGGTATCCTACGAGCAGTACTTC | CASTRGTGVSYEQYF
TRBJ2-1 | - | TRBV5-4 | - | TGTGCCAGCAGCCTAGACTCCTACAATGAGCAGTTCTTC | CASSLDSYNEQFF
TRBJ2-5 | - | TRBV12-5 | - | TGTGCTAGTGGTTCAGGGACTGCCCAAGAGACCCAGTACTTC | CASGSGTAQETQYF
TRBJ2-2 | TRBD2 | TRBV10-3 | - | TGTGCCATCAGTGGGGGAGTAGCGGGGACCGGGGAGCTGTTTTTT | CAISGGVAGTGELFF
TRBJ2-7 | TRBD2 | TRBV7-9 | once | TGTGCCAGCAGCTCTCTACTAGCGGGAAAGGAAGACGAGCAGTACTTC | CASSSLLAGKEDEQYF
TRBJ1-1 | - | TRBV9 | - | TGTGCCAGCAGCGTAGAAGCCTCCCCCGGGGTCACTGAAGCTTTCTTT | CASSVEASPGVTEAFF
TRBJ1-5 | TRBD1 | TRBV29-1 | - | TGCAGCGTTGCACAGGGGGCTCAGCCCCAGCATTTT | CSVAQGAQPQHF
TRBJ2-7 | TRBD2 | TRBV19 | - | TGTGCCAGTAGTATATCCAGCGGGAGGGTTGAGTACGAGCAGTACTTC | CASSISSGRVEYEQYF
TRBJ1-5 | - | TRBV30 | - | TGTGCCTGGAACCTAGCTCCCAATCAGCCCCAGCATTTT | CAWNLAPNQPQHF
TRBJ2-7 | - | TRBV7-9 | few | TGTGCCAGCAGCTTTAAGGGGAAGCAGTACTTC | CASSFKGKQYF
TRBJ2-1 | - | TRBV6-6 | - | TGTGCCAGCAGCCCTAGGGGGAGTCCCTACAATGAGCAGTTCTTC | CASSPRGSPYNEQFF
TRBJ1-2 | - | TRBV20-1 | few | TGCAGTGCAGACCGAGGCGGCTACACCTTC | CSADRGGYTF
TRBJ2-7 | - | TRBV6-1 | - | TGTGCCAAAACCCCGAGCGGAGCTGAGCAGTACTTC | CAKTPSGAEQYF
TRBJ2-5 | TRBD2 | TRBV5-5 | - | TGTGCCAGCAGCCCGCGGACTAGCGGGAGAGGGGAGACCCAGTACTTC | CASSPRTSGRGETQYF
TRBJ2-1 | TRBD2 | TRBV15 | - | TGTGCCACCAGGGGACTAGCCGATGAGCAGTTCTTC | CATRGLADEQFF
TRBJ1-1 | TRBD1 | TRBV12-5 | - | TGTGCTAGTCGCGGGACAGGGGAAACTGAAGCTTTCTTT | CASRGTGETEAFF
TRBJ1-2 | - | TRBV30 | - | TGTGCCTGGGAGTGGCAGGGGTATGGCTACACCTTC | CAWEWQGYGYTF
TRBJ2-2 | TRBD2 | TRBV9 | once | TGTGCCAGCAGCGCCTCTCGCGGGAGGGCCTCCGGGGAGCTGTTTTTT | CASSASRGRASGELFF
TRBJ2-5 | TRBD2 | TRBV11-2 | few | TGTGCCAGCAGTTTAAGCGGGAGGCGAGAGACCCAGTACTTC | CASSLSGRRETQYF
TRBJ2-3 | TRBD2 | TRBV29-1 | - | TGCAGCGTCGACGGGACTAGCGGGAATGCAGATACGCAGTATTTT | CSVDGTSGNADTQYF
TRBJ1-2 | - | TRBV29-1 | few | TGCAGCGTTGAACTATTCGGGACACTCCCTGGCTACACCTTC | CSVELFGTLPGYTF
TRBJ1-2 | - | TRBV4-3 | - | TGCGCCAGCAGCCAAGGTTCGACCGGAGGGATGAACTATGGCTACACCTTC | CASSQGSTGGMNYGYTF
TRBJ2-7 | - | TRBV9 | once | TGTGCCAGCAGCGTTCTAGCGAGCTCCTACGAGCAGTACTTC | CASSVLASSYEQYF
TRBJ2-4 | - | TRBV7-2 | - | TGTGCCAGCAGCCCGGGGGTCGGGAGTGGGAACATTCAGTACTTC | CASSPGVGSGNIQYF
TRBJ1-2 | - | TRBV5-6 | - | TGTGCCAGCAGCGTGGACCGGGACAACCTGTATGGCTACACCTTC | CASSVDRDNLYGYTF
TRBJ2-3 | TRBD2 | TRBV5-6 | - | TGTGCCAGCAGCCGCCGAGCGGGATTGGTAGATACGCAGTATTTT | CASSRRAGLVDTQYF
TRBJ2-5 | TRBD1 | TRBV29-1 | - | TGCAGCGTTGAAGACCAGGGGGCGGGGGAGACCCAGTACTTC | CSVEDQGAGETQYF
TRBJ2-7 | TRBD1 | TRBV4-3 | - | TGCGCCAGCAGCTTTTCCGGGACAGGGGAGTCCTACGAGCAGTACTTC | CASSFSGTGESYEQYF
TRBJ2-1 | - | TRBV30 | - | TGTGCCTGGAGTCCTTCTGACAATGAGCAGTTCTTC | CAWSPSDNEQFF
TRBJ2-5 | - | TRBV20-1 | - | TGCAGTGCTAGTTTAGAGCAAACCCAGTACTTC | CSASLEQTQYF
TRBJ2-1 | TRBD2 | TRBV29-1 | few | TGCAGCGTTGACCCCTATGTGACTAGCGGGAGCGGCCCCTACAATGAGCAGTTCTTC | CSVDPYVTSGSGPYNEQFF
TRBJ1-4 | - | TRBV6-5 | - | TGTGCCAGCAACAGGTCTCCCGGAGAAAAACTGTTTTTT | CASNRSPGEKLFF
TRBJ1-2 | TRBD1 | TRBV5-1 | - | TGCGCCAGCAGCTTAGGACAGGGTTATGGCTATGGCTACACCTTC | CASSLGQGYGYGYTF
TRBJ2-3 | TRBD1 | TRBV7-9 | - | TGTTCCAGCAGCTTGGGGACAGCGAGGGGAGATACGCAGTATTTT | CSSSLGTARGDTQYF
TRBJ2-1 | - | TRBV4-2 | - | TGTGCCAGCGGTCTCGGAGGTCCGGGAAATGAGCAGTTCTTC | CASGLGGPGNEQFF